This T cell receptor beta chain was sequenced in a study of CD8+ T cells in alopecia areata. Researchers picked out CD4+ and CD8+ T cells from PBMCs by sorting. RNA was extracted and reverse transcribed into cDNA as the sequencing template. Measured with immunoSEQ multiplex PCR; TCRdb has only the in-frame clones, and not every one. The sample lists 110,000 to 150,000 clones; roughly 62% were seen once. Per the germline V gene, CDR1 is SGHRS and CDR2 is YFSETQ. V lost 5 bases and J 4 bases, leaving 12 bases between the germline ends. CDR3 size: 13 residues. The chain employs TRBV5-1 and TRBJ1-2; TRBD1 is a possible D gene (5 bases). The TCR sequence derives from a human donor with alopecia areata. Sequences were derived from CD4+ T cells sorted from blood, sampled at week 0. The CDR3 DNA reads as TGCGCCAGCAGACAACAGGCCTCCTATGGCTACACCTTC. Translating it yields CASRQQASYGYTF.